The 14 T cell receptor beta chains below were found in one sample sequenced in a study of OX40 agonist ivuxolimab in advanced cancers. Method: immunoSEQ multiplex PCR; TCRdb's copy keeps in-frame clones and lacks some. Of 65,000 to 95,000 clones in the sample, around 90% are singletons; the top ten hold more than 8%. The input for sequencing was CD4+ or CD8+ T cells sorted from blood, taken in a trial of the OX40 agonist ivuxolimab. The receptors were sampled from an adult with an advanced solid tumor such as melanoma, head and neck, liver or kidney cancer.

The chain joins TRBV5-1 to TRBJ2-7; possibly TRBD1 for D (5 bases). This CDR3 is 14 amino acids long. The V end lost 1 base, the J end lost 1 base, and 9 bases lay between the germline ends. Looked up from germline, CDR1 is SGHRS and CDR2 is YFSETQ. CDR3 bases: TGCGCCAGCAGCTTGCGGGCAGGGTCCTACGAGCAGTACTTC. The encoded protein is CASSLRAGSYEQYF.

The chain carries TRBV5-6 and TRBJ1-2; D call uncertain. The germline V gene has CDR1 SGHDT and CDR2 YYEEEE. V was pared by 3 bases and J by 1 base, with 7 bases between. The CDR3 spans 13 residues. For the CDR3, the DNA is TGTGCCAGCAGCTCCCAGAATAACTATGGCTACACCTTC. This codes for CASSSQNNYGYTF.

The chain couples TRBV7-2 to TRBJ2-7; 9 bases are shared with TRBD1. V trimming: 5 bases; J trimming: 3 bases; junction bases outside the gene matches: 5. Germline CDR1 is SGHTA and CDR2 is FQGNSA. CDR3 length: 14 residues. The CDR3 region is CASSRDRVGYEQYF. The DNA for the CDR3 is TGTGCCAGCAGCCGGGACAGGGTGGGCTACGAGCAGTACTTC.

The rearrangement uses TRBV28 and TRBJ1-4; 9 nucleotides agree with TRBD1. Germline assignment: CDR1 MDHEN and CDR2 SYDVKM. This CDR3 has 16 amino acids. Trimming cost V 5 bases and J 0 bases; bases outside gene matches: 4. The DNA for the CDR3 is TGTGCCAGCAGTGACGACAGGGGGGCAACTAATGAAAAACTGTTTTTT. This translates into CASSDDRGATNEKLFF.

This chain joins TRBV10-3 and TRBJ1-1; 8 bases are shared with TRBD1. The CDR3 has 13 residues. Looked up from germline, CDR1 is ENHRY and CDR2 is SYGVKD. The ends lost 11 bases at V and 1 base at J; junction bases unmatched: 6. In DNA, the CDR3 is TGTGCCTCCCTAGGGACAGGGAACACTGAAGCTTTCTTT. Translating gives CASLGTGNTEAFF.

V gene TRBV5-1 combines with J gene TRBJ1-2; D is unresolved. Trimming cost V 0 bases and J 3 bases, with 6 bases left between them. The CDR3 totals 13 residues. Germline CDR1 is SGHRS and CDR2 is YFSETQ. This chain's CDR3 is CASSLDFYYGYTF. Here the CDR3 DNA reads TGCGCCAGCAGCTTGGACTTCTACTATGGCTACACCTTC.

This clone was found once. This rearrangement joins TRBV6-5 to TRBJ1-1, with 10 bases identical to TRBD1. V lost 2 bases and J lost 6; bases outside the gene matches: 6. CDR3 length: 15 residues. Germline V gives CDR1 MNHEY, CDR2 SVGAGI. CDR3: CASSYPGQGVPEAFF. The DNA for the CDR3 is TGTGCCAGCAGTTACCCCGGACAGGGGGTTCCTGAAGCTTTCTTT.

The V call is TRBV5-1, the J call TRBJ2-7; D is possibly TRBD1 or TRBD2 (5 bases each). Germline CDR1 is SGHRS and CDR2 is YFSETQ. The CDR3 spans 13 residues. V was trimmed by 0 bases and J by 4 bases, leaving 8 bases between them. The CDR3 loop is CASSLGGEYEQYF. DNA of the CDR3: TGCGCCAGCAGCTTGGGAGGGGAATACGAGCAGTACTTC.

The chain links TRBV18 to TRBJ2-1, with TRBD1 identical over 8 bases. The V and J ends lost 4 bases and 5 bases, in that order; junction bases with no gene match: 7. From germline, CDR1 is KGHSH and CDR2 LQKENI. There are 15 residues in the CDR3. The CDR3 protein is CASSLGTGNNNEQFF. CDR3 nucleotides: TGTGCCAGCTCACTCGGGACAGGCAACAACAATGAGCAGTTCTTC.

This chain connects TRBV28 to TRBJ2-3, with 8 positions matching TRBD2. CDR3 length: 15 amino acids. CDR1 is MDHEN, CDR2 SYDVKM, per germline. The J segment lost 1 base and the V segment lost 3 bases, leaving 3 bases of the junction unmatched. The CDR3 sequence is CASSFIGRGTDTQYF. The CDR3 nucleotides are TGTGCCAGCAGTTTCATCGGGAGGGGCACAGATACGCAGTATTTT.

CDR3 bases: TGTGCCAGCAGCGAGCCGACAGATCAAGAGACCCAGTACTTC. This sequence encodes CASSEPTDQETQYF. The V gene is TRBV28, the J gene TRBJ2-5; the D gene is possibly TRBD1 (5 bases). CDR3 length: 14 residues. V lost 6 bases and J 2 bases, leaving 13 bases between the germline ends. Germline CDR1 MDHEN, CDR2 SYDVKM.

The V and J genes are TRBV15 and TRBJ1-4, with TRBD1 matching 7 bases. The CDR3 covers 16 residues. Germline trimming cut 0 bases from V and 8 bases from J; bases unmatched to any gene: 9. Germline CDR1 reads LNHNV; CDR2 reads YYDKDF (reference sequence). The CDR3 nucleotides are TGTGCCACCAGCAGAGATCGGGCCAGGGGGGGCGAAAAACTGTTTTTT. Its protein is CATSRDRARGGEKLFF. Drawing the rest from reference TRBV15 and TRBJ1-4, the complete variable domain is DAMVIQNPRYQVTQFGKPVTLSCSQTLNHNVMYWYQQKSSQAPKLLFHYYDKDFNNEADTPDNFQSRRPNTSFCFLDIRSPGLGDTAMYLCATSRDRARGGEKLFFGSGTQLSVL.

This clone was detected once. In DNA, the CDR3 is TGTGCCAGCAGTTACATCCGGGCAGCAAATAATTCACCCCTCCACTTT. It translates to CASSYIRAANNSPLHF. The gene calls are TRBV6-5 and TRBJ1-6; D remains unclear. The CDR3 runs to 16 residues. Trimming shortened V by 2 bases and J by 5 bases, and 13 bases separated the two germline ends. Germline V gives CDR1 MNHEY, CDR2 SVGAGI.

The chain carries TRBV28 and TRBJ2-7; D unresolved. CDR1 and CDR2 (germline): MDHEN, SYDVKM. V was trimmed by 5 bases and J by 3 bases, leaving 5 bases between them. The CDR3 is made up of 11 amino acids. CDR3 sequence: CASSRFYEQYF. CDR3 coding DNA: TGTGCCAGCAGTCGCTTCTACGAGCAGTACTTC.